This T cell receptor (beta chain) was profiled in a study of graft-versus-host responses after intestinal transplantation. The germline V gene has CDR1 SGHKS and CDR2 YYEKEE (reference sequence). CDR3 length: 14 residues. The V and J ends lost 2 bases and 3 bases respectively, with 12 bases between them. Grafts had their tissue processed, releasing intraepithelial and lamina propria lymphocytes. For this clone: The same CDR3 also results from other DNA sequences found in this sample.

Using immunoSEQ multiplex PCR, the repertoire was profiled, and TCRdb retains in-frame clones only, with some absent. The data show about 15,000 clones, 74% seen once. Source: ileum tissue, taken 14 days after transplant. This chain joins TRBV5-5 and TRBJ2-7, with a tentative D call TRBD1 (5 bases). The clonotype originates from a human patient who received an intestinal transplant, so some T cells may come from the graft donor. The CDR3 DNA follows: TGTGCCAGCAGCTTAGAATGGGGCAGCTACGAGCAGTACTTC. Translation: CASSLEWGSYEQYF.